This TCR beta chain came from a study of CD8 T cells in ankylosing spondylitis. CDR1 is SQVTM and CDR2 is ANQGSEA in the germline V gene. The length of the CDR3 is 12 residues. V lost 4 bases to trimming and J lost 5 bases; unmatched junction nucleotides: 2. This clonotype was picked up a small number of times. The antigen is undetermined. Study-wide results and limits: The authors found the disease-linked clones to be CD8+ and relatively rare in peripheral blood. A TCR beta motif made of about 8 highly homologous variants seemed typical of ankylosing spondylitis blood.

The authors made TCR beta libraries by quantitative 5'-RACE with molecular barcodes. TCRdb processed the 5' RACE reads anew with MiXCR; each CDR3 protein has one entry. The profile shows 220,000 or so distinct CDR3 sequences, about 17% of them singletons. This TCR was sampled from a male donor with ankylosing spondylitis. V gene TRBV29-1 combines with J gene TRBJ1-2; 9 bases map to TRBD1. Sequencing used blood, either unsorted or a sorted T cell fraction (not recorded which). The CDR3 nucleotides are TGCAGCGTTGTTGACAGGGGGTATGGCTACACCTTC. Protein sequence: CSVVDRGYGYTF.